This TCR beta chain was identified during a study of Graves' ophthalmopathy and Graves' hyperthyroidism. TCR beta CDR3 regions were amplified from RNA transcripts. HTBI-primed RT-PCR formed the first round, and a multiplex PCR formed the second. TCRdb re-called the multiplex PCR reads through MiXCR, storing one row per CDR3 protein. Of about 740,000 distinct CDR3 sequences listed, about 44% are singletons. The source of the PBMCs was roughly 10 ml of fresh peripheral blood. Germline CDR1 reads SNHLY; CDR2 reads FYNNEI. The CDR3 has 14 residues. Trimming cost V 6 bases and J 0 bases, with 12 bases left between them.

The chain uses TRBV2 and TRBJ2-7; TRBD2 might be the D (6 bases). The TCR was taken from an adult man with Graves' ophthalmopathy. The source material was peripheral blood. The CDR3 protein is CASRGVAASYEQYF. The CDR3 DNA reads as TGTGCCAGCAGGGGAGTAGCGGCCTCCTACGAGCAGTACTTC. Drawing the rest from reference TRBV2 and TRBJ2-7, the complete variable domain is EPEVTQTPSHQVTQMGQEVILRCVPISNHLYFYWYRQILGQKVEFLVSFYNNEISEKSEIFDDQFSVERPDGSNFTLKIRSTKLEDSAMYFCASRGVAASYEQYFGPGTRLTVT.